A single sample gave rise to the 16 T cell receptor beta chains below, sequenced in a study of technical replicates of blood from four donors listed by TCRdb under 2017. Library generation was performed with the immunoSEQ multiplex PCR assay. TCRdb took over this immuneACCESS table, retaining in-frame rearrangements with V and J assigned. Such tables are incomplete; in checked studies, under half of the missing clones stem from an unresolved V gene, and the remainder is unexplained. This sample has some 98,000 clones in its table, and 90% to 96% of those were observed once. Together, the top ten hold 0.2% to 0.25% of the sample. Sequencing was done on a sample of T cells isolated from PBMCs. These TCRs come from a human donor in good health.

The V and J genes are TRBV4-1 and TRBJ2-1, with TRBD1 matching over 10 bases. In germline, CDR1 is MGHRA, CDR2 YSYEKL. The CDR3 spans 21 residues. V gave up 0 bases and J gave up 3 bases; unmatched junction bases: 17. CDR3 in amino acids: CASSQDRDRGLTKRYYNEQFF. The CDR3 coding sequence is TGCGCCAGCAGCCAAGATAGGGACAGGGGTCTTACTAAAAGATACTACAATGAGCAGTTCTTC.

The J gene is TRBJ2-1, the V gene TRBV7-6; 10 positions match TRBD2. The trim removed 6 bases at V and 2 bases at J, leaving 4 bases unmatched. Germline V gene data show CDR1 as SGHVS and CDR2 as FNYEAQ. The CDR3 covers 15 residues. As DNA, the CDR3 is TGTGCCAGCAGGGATCTAGCGGGGGCCTACAATGAGCAGTTCTTC. This translates into CASRDLAGAYNEQFF.

J is TRBJ2-7 and V is TRBV7-8; 9 nucleotides match TRBD1. CDR3 length: 15 amino acids. Germline CDR1 is SGHVS and CDR2 is FQNEAQ. J was trimmed by 5 bases and V by 3 bases; bases with no gene match: 8. The DNA of the CDR3 is TGTGCCAGCAGCTTTACGGGACAGGGTGTACACGAGCAGTACTTC. It is translated as CASSFTGQGVHEQYF. The whole variable domain, filled in from reference TRBV7-8 and TRBJ2-7, reads GAGVSQSPRYKVAKRGQDVALRCDPISGHVSLFWYQQALGQGPEFLTYFQNEAQLDKSGLPSDRFFAERPEGSVSTLKIQRTQQEDSAVYLCASSFTGQGVHEQYFGPGTRLTVT.

This clone has just one count. V is TRBV19 and J is TRBJ2-2; D not resolved. This CDR3 contains 13 residues. Germline CDR1 LNHDA, CDR2 SQIVND (reference sequence). Trimming removed 1 base from V and 4 bases from J, with 4 bases in between. CDR3 sequence reads: CASSIVITGELFF. CDR3 DNA: TGTGCCAGTAGTATAGTTATCACCGGGGAGCTGTTTTTT.

This sequence joins TRBV4-1 and TRBJ1-4, with 8 positions matching TRBD1. J gave up 8 bases and V 5 bases, and 10 bases lay outside the gene matches. CDR3 length: 15 residues. CDR1 is MGHRA, CDR2 YSYEKL, per germline. CDR3 sequence: CASSGRTGRGEKLFF. CDR3 coding DNA: TGCGCCAGCAGCGGCCGGACAGGGAGGGGAGAAAAACTGTTTTTT.

The chain joins TRBV29-1 to TRBJ2-7; D remains unclear. CDR1 SQVTM and CDR2 ANQGSEA come from the germline V gene. This CDR3 is built from 14 residues. Trimming cost V 5 bases and J 3 bases, with 17 bases left between them. DNA for the CDR3: TGCAGCGTTATTAATACTATATCCGGCTACGAGCAGTACTTC. Translated: CSVINTISGYEQYF.

This clone was seen a single time. The chain combines TRBV5-6 with TRBJ2-5, with 8 bases that match TRBD1. Losses at the gene ends were 0 bases for V and 5 bases for J; bases not matched to a gene: 12. Germline V gene sequence: CDR1 SGHDT, CDR2 YYEEEE. CDR3 size: 17 residues. CDR3 sequence (DNA): TGTGCCAGCAGCTTGGGGTACTTACAGGGGGGTGGTGAGACCCAGTACTTC. It codes for CASSLGYLQGGGETQYF. The full variable domain, completed using reference TRBV5-6 and TRBJ2-5, is DAGVTQSPTHLIKTRGQQVTLRCSPKSGHDTVSWYQQALGQGPQFIFQYYEEEERQRGNFPDRFSGHQFPNYSSELNVNALLLGDSALYLCASSLGYLQGGGETQYFGPGTRLLVL.

The V gene is TRBV30, the J gene TRBJ2-3; 8 bases agree with TRBD2. The V and J ends lost 5 bases and 3 bases, in that order; junction bases with no gene match: 1. Per germline, CDR1 GTSNPN and CDR2 SVGIG (reference sequence). The CDR3 length is 12 residues. The CDR3 nucleotides are TGTGCCTGGGCTAGCGGGACAGATACGCAGTATTTT. This encodes CAWASGTDTQYF. Supplemented by reference TRBV30 and TRBJ2-3, the full variable domain reads SQTIHQWPATLVQPVGSPLSLECTVEGTSNPNLYWYRQAAGRGLQLLFYSVGIGQISSEVPQNLSASRPQDRQFILSSKKLLLSDSGFYLCAWASGTDTQYFGPGTRLTVL.

The DNA of the CDR3 is TGTGCCAGCAGCCAAGGGCGGCGGGAGACGGAGACCCAGTACTTC. It yields the protein CASSQGRRETETQYF. The chain joins TRBV14 to TRBJ2-5, with 7 bases that match TRBD2. V lost 1 base to trimming and J lost 5 bases; unmatched junction nucleotides: 7. Looked up from germline, CDR1 is SGHDN and CDR2 is FVKESK. The length of the CDR3 is 15 residues. Based on the CDR3 plus reference TRBV14 and TRBJ2-5, the full variable domain is EAGVTQFPSHSVIEKGQTVTLRCDPISGHDNLYWYRRVMGKEIKFLLHFVKESKQDESGMPNNRFLAERTGGTYSTLKVQPAELEDSGVYFCASSQGRRETETQYFGPGTRLLVL.

J is TRBJ2-1 and V is TRBV29-1; 7 bases agree with TRBD1. Per the germline V gene, CDR1 is SQVTM and CDR2 is ANQGSEA. Trimming cost V 6 bases and J 3 bases; bases outside gene matches: 5. CDR3 size: 13 residues. Written as DNA, the CDR3 is TGCAGCGTCCCGACAGGGAACTACAATGAGCAGTTCTTC. Protein product: CSVPTGNYNEQFF.

This chain links TRBV11-2 with TRBJ2-7; D gene unclear. V gave up 5 bases and J gave up 4 bases, with 18 bases separating them. There are 15 residues in the CDR3. The germline V gene has CDR1 SGHAT and CDR2 FQNNGV. The CDR3 reads CASSLQPGQRYEQYF. The CDR3 DNA reads as TGTGCCAGCAGCCTCCAGCCGGGTCAGCGTTACGAGCAGTACTTC.

This chain uses TRBV10-3 with TRBJ2-1, with 7 bases aligning to TRBD2. Germline V gives CDR1 ENHRY, CDR2 SYGVKD. The junction had 13 bases not matched to a gene; V was cut back by 6 bases and J by 8 bases. The CDR3 covers 15 residues. The CDR3 nucleotides read TGTGCCATCAGCACCGGGACTACCTCGGGGTATGAGCAGTTCTTC. Translating it yields CAISTGTTSGYEQFF.

This chain uses TRBV5-1 with TRBJ2-3, with D maybe TRBD1 (5 bases). V was trimmed by 2 bases and J by 1 base, leaving 17 bases between them. Germline values: CDR1 SGHRS, CDR2 YFSETQ. The CDR3 extends over 17 amino acids. The CDR3 protein is CASSFRTRVGGTDTQYF. In nucleotides, the CDR3 is TGCGCCAGCAGCTTCCGTACCAGGGTCGGTGGCACAGATACGCAGTATTTT.

This chain links TRBV5-6 with TRBJ1-2; D unclear. Looked up from germline, CDR1 is SGHDT and CDR2 is YYEEEE. V gave up 1 base and J gave up 2 bases, with 6 bases separating them. CDR3 length: 13 amino acids. DNA for the CDR3: TGTGCCAGCAGCTTGCATCTAAACTATGGCTACACCTTC. This sequence encodes CASSLHLNYGYTF.

This chain uses TRBV10-3 with TRBJ1-1; TRBD1 agrees at 7 bases. From germline, CDR1 is ENHRY and CDR2 SYGVKD. The CDR3 spans 15 residues. V trimming: 2 bases; J trimming: 0 bases; junction bases outside the gene matches: 3. In DNA form, the CDR3 reads TGTGCCATCAGTGAGAGGGGGCCGATGAACACTGAAGCTTTCTTT. This sequence encodes CAISERGPMNTEAFF.

This sequence joins TRBV29-1 and TRBJ1-5; a possible D gene is TRBD1 (6 bases). The CDR3 runs to 12 residues. Trimming shortened V by 4 bases and J by 5 bases, and 9 bases separated the two germline ends. Germline CDR1 and CDR2: SQVTM and ANQGSEA. CDR3 region: CSVGDTDQPQHF. CDR3 DNA sequence: TGCAGCGTTGGGGACACGGATCAGCCCCAGCATTTT.